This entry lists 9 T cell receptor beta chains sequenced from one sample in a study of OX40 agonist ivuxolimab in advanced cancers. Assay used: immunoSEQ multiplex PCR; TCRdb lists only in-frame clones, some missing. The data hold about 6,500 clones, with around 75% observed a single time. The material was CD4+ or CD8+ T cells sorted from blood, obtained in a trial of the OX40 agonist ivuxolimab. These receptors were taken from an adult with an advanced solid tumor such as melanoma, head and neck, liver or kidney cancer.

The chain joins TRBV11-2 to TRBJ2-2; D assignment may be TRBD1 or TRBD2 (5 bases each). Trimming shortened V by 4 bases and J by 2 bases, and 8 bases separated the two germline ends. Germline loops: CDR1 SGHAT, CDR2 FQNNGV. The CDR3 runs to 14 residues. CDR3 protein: CASSSGRNTGELFF. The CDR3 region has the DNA TGTGCCAGCAGCTCGGGACGAAACACCGGGGAGCTGTTTTTT. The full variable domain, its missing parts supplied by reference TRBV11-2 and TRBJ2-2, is EAGVAQSPRYKIIEKRQSVAFWCNPISGHATLYWYQQILGQGPKLLIQFQNNGVVDDSQLPKDRFSAERLKGVDSTLKIQPAKLEDSAVYLCASSSGRNTGELFFGEGSRLTVL.

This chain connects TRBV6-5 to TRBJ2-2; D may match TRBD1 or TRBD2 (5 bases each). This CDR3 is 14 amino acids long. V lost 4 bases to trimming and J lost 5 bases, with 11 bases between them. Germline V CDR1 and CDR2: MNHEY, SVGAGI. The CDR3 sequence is CASSFGTETGELFF. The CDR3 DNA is TGTGCCAGCAGTTTCGGGACCGAGACCGGGGAGCTGTTTTTT.

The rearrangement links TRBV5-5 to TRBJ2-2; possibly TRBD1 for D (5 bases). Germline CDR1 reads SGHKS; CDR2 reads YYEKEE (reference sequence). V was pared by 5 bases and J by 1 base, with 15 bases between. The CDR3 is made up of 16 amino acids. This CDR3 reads CASRSFLGLNTGELFF. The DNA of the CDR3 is TGTGCCAGCAGGAGTTTTTTGGGGCTGAACACCGGGGAGCTGTTTTTT.

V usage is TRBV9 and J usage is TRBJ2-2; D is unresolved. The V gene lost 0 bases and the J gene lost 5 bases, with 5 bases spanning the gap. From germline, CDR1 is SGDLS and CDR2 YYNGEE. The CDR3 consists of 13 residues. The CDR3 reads CASSVVETGELFF. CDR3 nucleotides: TGTGCCAGCAGCGTAGTTGAAACCGGGGAGCTGTTTTTT. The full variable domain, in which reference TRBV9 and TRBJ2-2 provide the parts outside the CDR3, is DSGVTQTPKHLITATGQRVTLRCSPRSGDLSVYWYQQSLDQGLQFLIQYYNGEERAKGNILERFSAQQFPDLHSELNLSSLELGDSALYFCASSVVETGELFFGEGSRLTVL.

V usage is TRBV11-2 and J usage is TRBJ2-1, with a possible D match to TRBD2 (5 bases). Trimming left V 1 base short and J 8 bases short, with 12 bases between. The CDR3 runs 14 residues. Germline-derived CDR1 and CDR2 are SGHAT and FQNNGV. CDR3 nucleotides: TGTGCCAGCAGCTTAGCACGGGATCTCGATGAGCAGTTCTTC. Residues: CASSLARDLDEQFF.

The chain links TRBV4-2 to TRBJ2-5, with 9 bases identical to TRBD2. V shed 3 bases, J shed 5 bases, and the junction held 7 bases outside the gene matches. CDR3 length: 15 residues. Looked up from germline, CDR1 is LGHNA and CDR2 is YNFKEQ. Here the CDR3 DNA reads TGTGCCAGCAGCCACCCGGGGGCGGGGGGGGAGACCCAGTACTTC. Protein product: CASSHPGAGGETQYF.

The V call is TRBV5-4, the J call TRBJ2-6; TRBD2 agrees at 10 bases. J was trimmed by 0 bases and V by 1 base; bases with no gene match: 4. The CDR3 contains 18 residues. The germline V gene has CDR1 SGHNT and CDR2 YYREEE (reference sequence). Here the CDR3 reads CASSLRSGRASGANVLTF. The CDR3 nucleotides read TGTGCCAGCAGCTTGAGGAGCGGGAGGGCCTCTGGGGCCAACGTCCTGACTTTC.

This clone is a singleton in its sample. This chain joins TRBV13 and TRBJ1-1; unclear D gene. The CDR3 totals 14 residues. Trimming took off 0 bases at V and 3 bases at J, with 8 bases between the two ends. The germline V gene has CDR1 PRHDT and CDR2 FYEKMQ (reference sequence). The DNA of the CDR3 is TGTGCCAGCAGCTTAGGTCTTGGGGACACTGAAGCTTTCTTT. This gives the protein CASSLGLGDTEAFF. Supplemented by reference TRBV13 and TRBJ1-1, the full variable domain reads AAGVIQSPRHLIKEKRETATLKCYPIPRHDTVYWYQQGPGQDPQFLISFYEKMQSDKGSIPDRFSAQQFSDYHSELNMSSLELGDSALYFCASSLGLGDTEAFFGQGTRLTVV.

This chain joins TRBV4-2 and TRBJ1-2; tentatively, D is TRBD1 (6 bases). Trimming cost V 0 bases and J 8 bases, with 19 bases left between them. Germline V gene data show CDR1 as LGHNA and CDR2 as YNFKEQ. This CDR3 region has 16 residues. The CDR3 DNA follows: TGTGCCAGCAGCCAAGAAGAGGGGCAGGGGTGGGACGGCTACACCTTC. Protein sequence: CASSQEEGQGWDGYTF.